This T cell receptor beta chain was captured by sequencing in a study of blood T cell repertoires in COVID-19. Study background: Specimens from acute and convalescent COVID-19 originated in the United States, Italy and Spain. T cells, B-cell-depleted T cells, or PBMCs supplied cDNA or gDNA.

As processed by the authors: Nucleated cell counts were estimated from reference gene primer amplification. Libraries were prepared by immunoSEQ multiplex PCR; TCRdb keeps only in-frame clonotypes and omits some of them. V, J and clone size are taken as reported in that table, and D and trimming were inferred from the DNA itself. The table shows hundreds of thousands of clones, with around 90% occurring only once. V lost 4 bases, J lost 1 base, and 4 bases stayed unmatched. Germline V lookup: CDR1 SGHRS, CDR2 YFSETQ. This CDR3 spans 14 amino acids. This TCR was recovered from a man in his fifties or sixties who had recovered from COVID-19. What was sequenced was peripheral blood. J is TRBJ2-5 and V is TRBV5-1; TRBD2 matches at 7 bases. CDR3 sequence: CASSMGLIQETQYF. The CDR3 DNA reads TGCGCCAGCAGCATGGGACTAATCCAAGAGACCCAGTACTTC.